These T cell receptor beta chains were read from a single sample in a study of shared clonotypes between healthy human individuals. Profiled with immunoSEQ multiplex PCR; TCRdb holds only in-frame clones, not every one. The sample consists of about 2 million clones, 90% to 95% of them appearing once. The sample taken for sequencing was naive CD4+ T cells sorted from blood. All receptors derive from a man aged 18-30 years in good health. The CDR3 runs from the conserved cysteine through the conserved F or W. D genes are given only for firm matches.

J	V	D	DNA	CDR3
TRBJ2-7	TRBV18	TRBD2	TGTGCCAGCTCACCGACTAGCCCAGAGCAGTACTTC	CASSPTSPEQYF
TRBJ2-6	TRBV4-3	-	TGCGCCAGCAGCCCGAGGGGACAAGACTCTGGGGCCAACGTCCTGACTTTC	CASSPRGQDSGANVLTF
TRBJ2-2	TRBV7-2	-	TGTGCCAGCAGCTTGGAGGTCGGGGAGCTGTTTTTT	CASSLEVGELFF
TRBJ1-6	TRBV6-6	TRBD1	TGTGCCAGCAGTTACACACAACAGGGGGGGGGCTCACCCCTCCACTTT	CASSYTQQGGGSPLHF
TRBJ2-7	TRBV4-3	TRBD1	TGCGCCAGCAGCCAAGAATGGGACAGGGGACGCTACGAGCAGTACTTC	CASSQEWDRGRYEQYF
TRBJ2-3	TRBV9	TRBD2	TGTGCCAGCAGCGTAGAGCACGGCGGGAGTGCAGATACGCAGTATTTT	CASSVEHGGSADTQYF
TRBJ1-2	TRBV27	-	TGTGCCAGCAGTTGGGGGCCCAGTGAGGGAGGGCAATATGGCTACACCTTC	CASSWGPSEGGQYGYTF
TRBJ2-7	TRBV10-1	-	TGCGCCAGCAGTGATAGGGCGCGGGGCGAGCAGTACTTC	CASSDRARGEQYF
TRBJ1-5	TRBV19	-	TGTGCCAGTAGCGAGGGGTTCAATCAGCCCCAGCATTTT	CASSEGFNQPQHF
TRBJ1-1	TRBV6-1	-	TGTGCCAGCAGCGAGCCCCAAACGACTGAAGCTTTCTTT	CASSEPQTTEAFF
TRBJ2-2	TRBV4-1	-	TGCGCCAGCAGCCCGAGGGGACTCCTGAACACCGGGGAGCTGTTTTTT	CASSPRGLLNTGELFF
TRBJ2-1	TRBV7-2	TRBD2	TGTGCCAGCAGCTTAACGACCGGCGGGAGCTCGGATGAGCAGTTCTTC	CASSLTTGGSSDEQFF
TRBJ2-2	TRBV4-1	-	TGCGCCAGCAGCCTTGGACCGCCTAACACCGGGGAGCTGTTTTTT	CASSLGPPNTGELFF
TRBJ1-2	TRBV5-1	-	TGCGCCAGCAGCTTGGGGGGTGTAGGTTATGGCTACACCTTC	CASSLGGVGYGYTF
TRBJ2-7	TRBV28	-	TGTGCCAGCAGTTTGGAGGGACGCGAGCAGTACTTC	CASSLEGREQYF
TRBJ1-3	TRBV10-3	-	TGTGCCATCAGTGGGCAGGGGAACTCTGGAAACACCATATATTTT	CAISGQGNSGNTIYF
TRBJ1-5	TRBV18	-	TGTGCCAGCTCACCACAAGACAGCGCCAATCAGCCCCAGCATTTT	CASSPQDSANQPQHF
TRBJ2-5	TRBV30	-	TGTGCTACCGACCGGCCCCCCTGGGACCAGTACTTC	CATDRPPWDQYF
TRBJ2-3	TRBV10-3	TRBD1	TGTGCCATCAGTGAGCGATCACAGGGGGCGGTAGATACGCAGTATTTT	CAISERSQGAVDTQYF
TRBJ2-7	TRBV6-5	-	TGTGCCAGCAGTTACTCGAGCAGGGGTTCCTACGAGCAGTACTTC	CASSYSSRGSYEQYF
TRBJ1-2	TRBV6-5	-	TGTGCCAGCAGTTACTCGAGGGAGAACTATGGCTACACCTTC	CASSYSRENYGYTF
TRBJ2-1	TRBV2	TRBD2	TGTGCCAGCAGGAAGGGGACTAGCGGGGGGAGCTCCTACAATGAGCAGTTCTTC	CASRKGTSGGSSYNEQFF
TRBJ1-2	TRBV5-4	-	TGTGCCAGCAGCGCAGACAGCTCGGGGGGCTACACCTTC	CASSADSSGGYTF
TRBJ2-7	TRBV11-2	-	TGTGCCAGCAGCTTAGGTTATTCCTCCTACGAGCAGTACTTC	CASSLGYSSYEQYF
TRBJ2-3	TRBV7-9	-	TGTGCCAGCAGCCCCACAGATACGCAGTATTTT	CASSPTDTQYF
TRBJ2-7	TRBV18	TRBD1	TGTGCCAGCTCATCGAGGGACAGCTACTACGAGCAGTACTTC	CASSSRDSYYEQYF
TRBJ2-3	TRBV29-1	TRBD1	TGCGCGGGGACAGGTAGGGGAGCAGGTACGCAGTATTTT	CAGTGRGAGTQYF
TRBJ1-3	TRBV30	-	TGTGCCTGGATGATGTTGGAGTTGGGAAACACCATATATTTT	CAWMMLELGNTIYF
TRBJ2-1	TRBV6-6	TRBD2	TGTGCCAGCACTCCCGGGGGAGGCGGGAGACAAAATGAGCAGTTCTTC	CASTPGGGGRQNEQFF
TRBJ2-1	TRBV7-2	-	TGTGCCAGCAGCTTAATCGGGAGTAAGGGGTACAATGAGCAGTTCTTC	CASSLIGSKGYNEQFF
TRBJ2-1	TRBV6-1	-	TGTGCCAGCAGTGTGGGTATCGGGAATGAGCAGTTCTTC	CASSVGIGNEQFF
TRBJ1-1	TRBV13	-	TGTGCCAGCAGCTTAACGGGGACCACTGAAGCTTTCTTT	CASSLTGTTEAFF
TRBJ2-3	TRBV28	-	TGTGCCAGCACCACTTCTGGGCAGGGCACAGATACGCAGTATTTT	CASTTSGQGTDTQYF
TRBJ2-7	TRBV6-1	TRBD2	TGTGCCAGCAGTGAACCGGCGGGAGTCTCCTACGAGCAGTACTTC	CASSEPAGVSYEQYF
TRBJ2-1	TRBV5-6	TRBD2	TGTGCCAGCAGCCGAATTACCTCACCGGGAGGCTACAATGAGCAGTTCTTC	CASSRITSPGGYNEQFF
TRBJ1-2	TRBV30	-	TGTGCCTGGAGTGTACGGGGGCCAAGGGAAGGCTACACCTTC	CAWSVRGPREGYTF
TRBJ1-6	TRBV18	-	TGTGCCAGGGCAATCGCGGATTCACCCCTCCACTTT	CARAIADSPLHF
TRBJ2-2	TRBV9	-	TGTGCCAGCAGCGTAGGGAGCGGCAGCACCGGGGAGCTGTTTTTT	CASSVGSGSTGELFF
TRBJ2-7	TRBV4-1	-	TGCGCCAGCAGCCAAGGGTCGGCACAGGGAGCAAAGAACGAGCAGTACTTC	CASSQGSAQGAKNEQYF
TRBJ2-7	TRBV5-1	-	TGCGCCAGCAGCTTGTTGGGGCAGGGTTCCTACGAGCAGTACTTC	CASSLLGQGSYEQYF
TRBJ1-2	TRBV28	TRBD1	TGTGCCAGCAGTCAACAGGGGCTGGATGGCTACACCTTC	CASSQQGLDGYTF
TRBJ2-3	TRBV6-1	-	TGTGCCAGCAGTGAAGGCGAGCTGAATACGCAGTATTTT	CASSEGELNTQYF